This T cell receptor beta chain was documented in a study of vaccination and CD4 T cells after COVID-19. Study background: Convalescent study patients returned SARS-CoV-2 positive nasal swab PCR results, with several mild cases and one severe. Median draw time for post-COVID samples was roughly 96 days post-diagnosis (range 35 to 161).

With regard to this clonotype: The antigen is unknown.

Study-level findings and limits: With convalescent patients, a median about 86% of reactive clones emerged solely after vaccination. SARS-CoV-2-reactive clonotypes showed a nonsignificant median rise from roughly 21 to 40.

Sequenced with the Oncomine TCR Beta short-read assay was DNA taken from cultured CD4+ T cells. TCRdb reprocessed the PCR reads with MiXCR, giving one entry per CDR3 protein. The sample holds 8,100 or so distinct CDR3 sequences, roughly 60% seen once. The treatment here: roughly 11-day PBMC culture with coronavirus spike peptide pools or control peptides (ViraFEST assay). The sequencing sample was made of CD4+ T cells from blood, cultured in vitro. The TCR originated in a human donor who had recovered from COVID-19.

The CDR3 DNA sequence: TGTGCCAGCGGGAGGGCCAAAAACATTCAGTACTTC. Amino acid sequence: CASGRAKNIQYF. The V and J genes are TRBV6-2 or TRBV6-3 and TRBJ2-4, with D perhaps TRBD2 (6 bases). V shed 8 bases and J shed 1 base, with 6 bases lying between them. Germline V gene lookup returns CDR1 MNHEY and CDR2 SVGEGT. The CDR3 is 12 residues long.